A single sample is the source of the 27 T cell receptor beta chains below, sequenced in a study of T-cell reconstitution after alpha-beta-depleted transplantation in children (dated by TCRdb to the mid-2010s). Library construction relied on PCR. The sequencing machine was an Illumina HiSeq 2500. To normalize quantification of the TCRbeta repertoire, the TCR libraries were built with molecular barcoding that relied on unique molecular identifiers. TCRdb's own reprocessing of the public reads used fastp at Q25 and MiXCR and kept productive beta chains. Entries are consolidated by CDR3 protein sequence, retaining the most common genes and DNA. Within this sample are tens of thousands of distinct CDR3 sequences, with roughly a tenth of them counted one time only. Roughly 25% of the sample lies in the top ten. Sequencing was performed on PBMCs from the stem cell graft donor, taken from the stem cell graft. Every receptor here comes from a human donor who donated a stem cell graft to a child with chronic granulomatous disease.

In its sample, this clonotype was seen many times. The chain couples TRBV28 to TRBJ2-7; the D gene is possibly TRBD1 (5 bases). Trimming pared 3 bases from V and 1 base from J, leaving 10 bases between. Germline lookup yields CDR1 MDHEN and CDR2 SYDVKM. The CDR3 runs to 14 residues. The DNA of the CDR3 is TGTGCCAGCAGTTTTTACGACAGTTCCTACGAGCAGTACTTC. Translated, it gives CASSFYDSSYEQYF.

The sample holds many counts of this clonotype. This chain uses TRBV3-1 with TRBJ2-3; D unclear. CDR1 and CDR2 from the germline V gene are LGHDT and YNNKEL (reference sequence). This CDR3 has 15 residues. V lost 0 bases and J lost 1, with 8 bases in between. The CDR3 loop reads CASSQDSTGTDTQYF. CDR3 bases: TGTGCCAGCAGCCAAGATTCCACCGGCACAGATACGCAGTATTTT.

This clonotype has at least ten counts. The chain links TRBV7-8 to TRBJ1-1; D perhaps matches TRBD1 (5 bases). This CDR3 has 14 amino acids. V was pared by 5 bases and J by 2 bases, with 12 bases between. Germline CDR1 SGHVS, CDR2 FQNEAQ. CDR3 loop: CASSAQTANTEAFF. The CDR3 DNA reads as TGTGCCAGCAGCGCACAGACAGCAAACACTGAAGCTTTCTTT.

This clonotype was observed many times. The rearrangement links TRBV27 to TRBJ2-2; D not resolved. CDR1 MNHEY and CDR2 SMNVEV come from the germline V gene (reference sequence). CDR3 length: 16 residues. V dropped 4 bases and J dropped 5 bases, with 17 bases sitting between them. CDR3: CASSYLYSDATGELFF. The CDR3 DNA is TGTGCCAGCAGTTACCTCTACTCGGACGCGACCGGGGAGCTGTTTTTT.

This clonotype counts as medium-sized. CDR3 coding DNA: TGCAGCGTCGTACTAGCGGTCCAAGAGACCCAGTACTTC. Its protein is CSVVLAVQETQYF. The V call is TRBV29-1, the J call TRBJ2-5; 8 nucleotides match TRBD2. Germline assignment: CDR1 SQVTM and CDR2 ANQGSEA. This CDR3 has 13 residues. Losses at the gene ends were 6 bases for V and 1 base for J; bases not matched to a gene: 4.

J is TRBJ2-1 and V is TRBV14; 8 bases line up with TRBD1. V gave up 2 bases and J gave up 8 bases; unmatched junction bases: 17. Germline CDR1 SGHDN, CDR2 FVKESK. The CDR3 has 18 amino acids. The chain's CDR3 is CASSQRIEADRGGDEQFF. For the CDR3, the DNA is TGTGCCAGCAGCCAAAGGATCGAGGCCGACAGGGGTGGGGATGAGCAGTTCTTC.

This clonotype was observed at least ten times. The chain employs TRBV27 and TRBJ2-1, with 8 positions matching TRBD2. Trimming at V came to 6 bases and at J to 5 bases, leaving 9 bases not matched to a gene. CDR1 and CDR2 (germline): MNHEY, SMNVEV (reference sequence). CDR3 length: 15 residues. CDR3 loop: CASRPGLANHNEQFF. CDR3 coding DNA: TGTGCCAGCAGACCAGGACTAGCTAACCACAATGAGCAGTTCTTC.

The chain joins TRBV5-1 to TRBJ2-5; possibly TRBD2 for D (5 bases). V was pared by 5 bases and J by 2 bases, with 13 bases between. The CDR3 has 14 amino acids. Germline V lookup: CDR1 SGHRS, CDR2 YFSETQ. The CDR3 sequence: CASRRDYRQETQYF. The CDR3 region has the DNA TGCGCCAGCAGACGCGACTACAGACAAGAGACCCAGTACTTC.

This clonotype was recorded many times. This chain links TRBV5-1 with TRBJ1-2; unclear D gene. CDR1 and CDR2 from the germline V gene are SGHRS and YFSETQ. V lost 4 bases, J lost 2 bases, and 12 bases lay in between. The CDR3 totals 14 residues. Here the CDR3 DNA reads TGCGCCAGCAGCCCCTCCAACCTCAACTATGGCTACACCTTC. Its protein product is CASSPSNLNYGYTF. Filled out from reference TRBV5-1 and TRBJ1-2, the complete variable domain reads KAGVTQTPRYLIKTRGQQVTLSCSPISGHRSVSWYQQTPGQGLQFLFEYFSETQRNKGNFPGRFSGRQFSNSRSEMNVSTLELGDSALYLCASSPSNLNYGYTFGSGTRLTVV.

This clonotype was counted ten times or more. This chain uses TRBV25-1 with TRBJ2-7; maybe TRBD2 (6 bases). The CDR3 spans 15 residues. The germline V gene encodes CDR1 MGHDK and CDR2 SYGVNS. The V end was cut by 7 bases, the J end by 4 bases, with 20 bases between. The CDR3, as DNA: TGTGCCAGCAATGAGATAGCGGCAACTCGGTACGAGCAGTACTTC. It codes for CASNEIAATRYEQYF.

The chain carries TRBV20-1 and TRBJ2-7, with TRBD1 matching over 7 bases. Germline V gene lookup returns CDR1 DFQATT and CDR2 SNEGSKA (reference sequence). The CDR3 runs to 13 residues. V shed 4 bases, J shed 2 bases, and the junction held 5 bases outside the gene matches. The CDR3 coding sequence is TGCAGTGCTACCAGACAGGGCCCCTACGAGCAGTACTTC. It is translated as CSATRQGPYEQYF.

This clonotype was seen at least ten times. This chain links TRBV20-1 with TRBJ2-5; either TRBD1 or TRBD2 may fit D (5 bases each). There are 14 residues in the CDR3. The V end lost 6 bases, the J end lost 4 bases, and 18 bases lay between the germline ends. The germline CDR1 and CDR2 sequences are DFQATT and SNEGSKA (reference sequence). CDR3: CSAMNLRGGETQYF. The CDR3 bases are TGCAGTGCCATGAATCTGAGGGGCGGAGAGACCCAGTACTTC.

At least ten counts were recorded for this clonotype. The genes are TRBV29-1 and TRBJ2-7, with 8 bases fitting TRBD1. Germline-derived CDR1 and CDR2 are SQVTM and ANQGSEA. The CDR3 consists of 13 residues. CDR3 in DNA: TGCAGTGCGGGCAGCAGGGGGCTTGCCGAGCAGTACTTC. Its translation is CSAGSRGLAEQYF.

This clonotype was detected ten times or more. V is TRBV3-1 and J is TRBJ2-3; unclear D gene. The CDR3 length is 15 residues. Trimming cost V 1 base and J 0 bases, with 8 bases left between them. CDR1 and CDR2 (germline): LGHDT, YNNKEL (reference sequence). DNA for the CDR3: TGTGCCAGCAGCCAAGGGACCCAAAGCACAGATACGCAGTATTTT. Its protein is CASSQGTQSTDTQYF.

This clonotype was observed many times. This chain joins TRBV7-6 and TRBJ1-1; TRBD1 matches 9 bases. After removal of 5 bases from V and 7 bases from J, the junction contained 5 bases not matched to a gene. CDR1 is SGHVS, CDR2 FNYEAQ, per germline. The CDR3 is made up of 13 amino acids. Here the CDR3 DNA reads TGTGCCAGCAGCCAAACAGGGGGCCTTGAAGCTTTCTTT. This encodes CASSQTGGLEAFF. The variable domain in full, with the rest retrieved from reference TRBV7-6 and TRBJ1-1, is GAGVSQSPRYKVTKRGQDVALRCDPISGHVSLYWYRQALGQGPEFLTYFNYEAQQDKSGLPNDRFSAERPEGSISTLTIQRTEQRDSAMYRCASSQTGGLEAFFGQGTRLTVV.

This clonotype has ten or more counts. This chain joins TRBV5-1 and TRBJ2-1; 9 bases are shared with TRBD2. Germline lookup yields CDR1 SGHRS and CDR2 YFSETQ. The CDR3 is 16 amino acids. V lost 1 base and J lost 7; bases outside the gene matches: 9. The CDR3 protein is CASSLSPSGIRNEQFF. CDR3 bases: TGCGCCAGCAGCTTGTCGCCTAGCGGGATACGTAATGAGCAGTTCTTC.

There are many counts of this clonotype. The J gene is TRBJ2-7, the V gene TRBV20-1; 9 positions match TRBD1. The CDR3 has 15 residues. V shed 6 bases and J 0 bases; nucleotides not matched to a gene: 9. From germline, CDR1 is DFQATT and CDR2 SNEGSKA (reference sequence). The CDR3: CSARDRVRHSYEQYF. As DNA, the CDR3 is TGCAGTGCCCGGGACAGGGTTCGCCACTCCTACGAGCAGTACTTC.

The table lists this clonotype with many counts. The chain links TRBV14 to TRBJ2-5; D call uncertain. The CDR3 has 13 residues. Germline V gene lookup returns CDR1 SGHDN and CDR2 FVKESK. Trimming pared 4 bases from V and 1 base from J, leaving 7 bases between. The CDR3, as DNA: TGTGCCAGCAGCCCCCTCCTCCAAGAGACCCAGTACTTC. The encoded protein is CASSPLLQETQYF.

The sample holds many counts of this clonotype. DNA of the CDR3: TGCAGTGGGCGGACTAGCGGTAATGAGCAGTTCTTC. Translating it yields CSGRTSGNEQFF. This sequence joins TRBV20-1 and TRBJ2-1; 10 nucleotides match TRBD2. Germline loops: CDR1 DFQATT, CDR2 SNEGSKA (reference sequence). With 7 bases clipped from V and 7 bases from J, the junction kept 4 bases outside the gene matches. This CDR3 has 12 amino acids.

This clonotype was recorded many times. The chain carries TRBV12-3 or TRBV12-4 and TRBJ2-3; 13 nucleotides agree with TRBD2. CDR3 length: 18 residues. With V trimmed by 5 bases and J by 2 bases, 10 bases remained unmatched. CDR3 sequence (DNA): TGTGCCAGCAGTCCTAAATTGGGACTAGCGGGGACCACAGATACGCAGTATTTT. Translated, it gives CASSPKLGLAGTTDTQYF.

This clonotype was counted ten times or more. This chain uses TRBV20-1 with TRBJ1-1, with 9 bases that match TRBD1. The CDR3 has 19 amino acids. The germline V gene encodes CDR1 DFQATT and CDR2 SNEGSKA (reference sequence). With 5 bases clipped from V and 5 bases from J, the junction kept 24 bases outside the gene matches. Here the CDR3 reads CSAPDRGGTRDREGTEAFF. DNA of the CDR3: TGCAGTGCTCCGGATCGGGGCGGTACCCGGGACAGGGAAGGTACTGAAGCTTTCTTT.

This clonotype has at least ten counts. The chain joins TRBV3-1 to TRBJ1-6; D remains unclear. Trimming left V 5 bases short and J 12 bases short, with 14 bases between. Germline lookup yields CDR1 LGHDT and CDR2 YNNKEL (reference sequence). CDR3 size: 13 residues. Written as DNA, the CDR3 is TGTGCCAGCAGCGACGGACCAAGGCAACCCCTCCACTTT. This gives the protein CASSDGPRQPLHF.

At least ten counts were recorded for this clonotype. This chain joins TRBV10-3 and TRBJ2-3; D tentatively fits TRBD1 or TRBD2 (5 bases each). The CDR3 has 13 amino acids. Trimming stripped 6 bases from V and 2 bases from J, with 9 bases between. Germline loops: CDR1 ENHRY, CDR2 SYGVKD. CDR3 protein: CAIRQDSTDTQYF. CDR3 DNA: TGTGCCATCAGACAGGACTCCACAGATACGCAGTATTTT.

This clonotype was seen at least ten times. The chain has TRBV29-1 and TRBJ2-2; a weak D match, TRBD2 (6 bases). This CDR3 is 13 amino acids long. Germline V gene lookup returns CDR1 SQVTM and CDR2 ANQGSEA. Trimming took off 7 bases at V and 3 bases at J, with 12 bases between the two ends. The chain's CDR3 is CSAGDSYTGELFF. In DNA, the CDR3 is TGCAGCGCCGGGGACTCCTACACCGGGGAGCTGTTTTTT.

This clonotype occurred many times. CDR3 bases: TGTGCCAGCAGTTATTTAGGGGTTTGGTCCTACGAGCAGTACTTC. Translating it yields CASSYLGVWSYEQYF. V gene TRBV6-5 combines with J gene TRBJ2-7; D possibly corresponds to TRBD1 (5 bases). The V gene's germline CDR1 is MNHEY and CDR2 SVGAGI. There are 15 residues in the CDR3. The germline V and J ends were trimmed by 3 bases and 1 base, with 13 bases remaining between them.

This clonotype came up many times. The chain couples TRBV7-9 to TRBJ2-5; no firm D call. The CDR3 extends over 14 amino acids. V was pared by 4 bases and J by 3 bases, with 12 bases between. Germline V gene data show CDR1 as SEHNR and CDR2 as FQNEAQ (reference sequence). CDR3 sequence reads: CASSSFGVEETQYF. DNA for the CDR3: TGTGCCAGCAGCTCGTTTGGGGTAGAAGAGACCCAGTACTTC.

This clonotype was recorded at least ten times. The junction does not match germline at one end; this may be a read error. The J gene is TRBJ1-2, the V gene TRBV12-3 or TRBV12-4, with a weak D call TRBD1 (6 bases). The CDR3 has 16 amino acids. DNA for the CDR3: TGTGCCAGCAGTCTAGCTCCGGACAGCCCTATTCGTGGCTACACCTTC. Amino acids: CASSLAPDSPIRGYTF.